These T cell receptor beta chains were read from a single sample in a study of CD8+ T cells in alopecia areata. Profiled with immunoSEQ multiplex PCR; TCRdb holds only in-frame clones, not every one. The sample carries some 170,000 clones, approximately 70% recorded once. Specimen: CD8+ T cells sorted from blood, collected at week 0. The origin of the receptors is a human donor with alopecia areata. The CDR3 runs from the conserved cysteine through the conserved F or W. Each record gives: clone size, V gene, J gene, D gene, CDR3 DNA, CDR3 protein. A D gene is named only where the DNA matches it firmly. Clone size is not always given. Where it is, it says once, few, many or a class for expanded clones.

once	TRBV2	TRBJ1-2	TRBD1	TGTGCCAGCAGTGAAGTAGGACAGGGGCAAGGCTACACCTTC	CASSEVGQGQGYTF
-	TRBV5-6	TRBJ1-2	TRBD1	TGTGCCAGCAGTTACCGGGACAGCTTCTATGGCTACACCTTC	CASSYRDSFYGYTF
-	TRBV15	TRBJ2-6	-	TGTGCCACCAGCTTAGGGGGGCTTGGGGCCAACGTCCTGACTTTC	CATSLGGLGANVLTF
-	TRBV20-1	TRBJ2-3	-	TGCAGTGCTTGGGGGTTTACGCAGTATTTT	CSAWGFTQYF
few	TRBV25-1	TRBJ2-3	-	TGTGCCAGCAGTCCCTCGGAGGCAGGCTGGGGCACAGATACGCAGTATTTT	CASSPSEAGWGTDTQYF
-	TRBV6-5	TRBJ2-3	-	TGTGCCAGCACCTCGTCTCACTTGGATACGCAGTATTTT	CASTSSHLDTQYF
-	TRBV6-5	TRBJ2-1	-	TGTGCCAGCAGTTACGAAGGGGTCGGTAAGCAGTTCTTC	CASSYEGVGKQFF
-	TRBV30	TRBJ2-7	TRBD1	TGTGCCTGCCCCAGGGGGCGTTCAAACGAGCAGTACTTC	CACPRGRSNEQYF
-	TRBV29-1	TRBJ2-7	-	TGCAGCGTGTTTAGTGGCGAGCAGTACTTC	CSVFSGEQYF
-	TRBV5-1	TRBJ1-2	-	TGCGCCAGCAGCTTGAAACAGTTTGACTATGGCTACACCTTC	CASSLKQFDYGYTF
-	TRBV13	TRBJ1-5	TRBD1	TGTGCCAGCAGCTCCGGACAGGGTCTAGGTCAGCCCCAGCATTTT	CASSSGQGLGQPQHF
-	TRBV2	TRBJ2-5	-	TGTGCCAGCAGTGCCCTCGGGACTTATGGAGAGACCCAGTACTTC	CASSALGTYGETQYF
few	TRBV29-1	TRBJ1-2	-	TGCAGCGTTGATTGGGGGGTCTATGGCTACACCTTC	CSVDWGVYGYTF